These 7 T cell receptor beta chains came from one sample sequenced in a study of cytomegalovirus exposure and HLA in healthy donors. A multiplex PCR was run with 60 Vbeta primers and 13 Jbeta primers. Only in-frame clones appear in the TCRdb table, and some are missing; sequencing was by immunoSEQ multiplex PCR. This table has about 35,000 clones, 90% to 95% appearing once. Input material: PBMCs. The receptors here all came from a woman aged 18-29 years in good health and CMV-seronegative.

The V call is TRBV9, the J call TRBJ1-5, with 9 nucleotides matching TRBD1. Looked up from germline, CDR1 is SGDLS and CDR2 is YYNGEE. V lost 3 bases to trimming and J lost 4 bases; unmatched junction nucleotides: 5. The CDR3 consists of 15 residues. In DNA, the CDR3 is TGTGCCAGCAGCGGGGGCGACAGGGGGAATCAGCCCCAGCATTTT. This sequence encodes CASSGGDRGNQPQHF.

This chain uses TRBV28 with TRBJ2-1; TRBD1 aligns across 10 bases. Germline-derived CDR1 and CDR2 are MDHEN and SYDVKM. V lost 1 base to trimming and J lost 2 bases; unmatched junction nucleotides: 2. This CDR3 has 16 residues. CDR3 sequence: CASSLSGQGTYNEQFF. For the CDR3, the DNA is TGTGCCAGCAGTTTATCGGGACAGGGGACCTACAATGAGCAGTTCTTC.

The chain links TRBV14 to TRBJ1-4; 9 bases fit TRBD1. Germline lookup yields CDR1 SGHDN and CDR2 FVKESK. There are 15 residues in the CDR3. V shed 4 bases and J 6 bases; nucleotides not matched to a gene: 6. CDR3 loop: CASSLKQGAHEKLFF. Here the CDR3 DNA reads TGTGCCAGCAGCCTCAAACAGGGGGCGCATGAAAAACTGTTTTTT.

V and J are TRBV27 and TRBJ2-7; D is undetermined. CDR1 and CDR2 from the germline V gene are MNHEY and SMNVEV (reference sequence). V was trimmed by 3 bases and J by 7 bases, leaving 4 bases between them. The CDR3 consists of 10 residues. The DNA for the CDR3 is TGTGCCAGCAGTTTTCGGGAGCAGTACTTC. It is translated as CASSFREQYF.

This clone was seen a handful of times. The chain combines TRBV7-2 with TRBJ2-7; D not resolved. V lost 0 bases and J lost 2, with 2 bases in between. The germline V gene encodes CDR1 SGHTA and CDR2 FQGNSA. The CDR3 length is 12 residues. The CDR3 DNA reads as TGTGCCAGCAGCTTAGCCGCCTACGAGCAGTACTTC. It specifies CASSLAAYEQYF.

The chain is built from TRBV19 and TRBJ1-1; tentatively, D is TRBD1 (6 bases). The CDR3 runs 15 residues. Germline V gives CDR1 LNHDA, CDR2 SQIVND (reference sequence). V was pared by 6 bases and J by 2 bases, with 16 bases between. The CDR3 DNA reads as TGTGCCAGTAGCCCGGGACACCGGGTAAACACTGAAGCTTTCTTT. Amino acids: CASSPGHRVNTEAFF.

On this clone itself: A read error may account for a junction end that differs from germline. The CDR3 loop reads CASSLSPTDTQYF. In DNA form, the CDR3 reads TGTGCCAGCAGCTTAAGTCCCACAGATACGCAGTATTTC. The V and J genes are TRBV7-3 and TRBJ2-3; no reliable D call. The germline gives CDR1 SGHTA, CDR2 FQGTGA. This CDR3 is built from 13 residues.